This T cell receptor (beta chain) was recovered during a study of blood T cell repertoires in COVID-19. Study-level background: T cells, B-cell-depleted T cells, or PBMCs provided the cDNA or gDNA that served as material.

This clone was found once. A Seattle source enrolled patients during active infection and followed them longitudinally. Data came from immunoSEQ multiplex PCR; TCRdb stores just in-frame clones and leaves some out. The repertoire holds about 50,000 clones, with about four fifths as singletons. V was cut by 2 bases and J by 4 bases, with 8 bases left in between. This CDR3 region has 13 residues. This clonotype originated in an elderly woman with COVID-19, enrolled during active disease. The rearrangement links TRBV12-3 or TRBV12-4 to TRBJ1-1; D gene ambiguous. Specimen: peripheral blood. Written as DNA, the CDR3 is TGTGCCAGCAGTTTACCCTTTCTCACTGAAGCTTTCTTT. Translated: CASSLPFLTEAFF.